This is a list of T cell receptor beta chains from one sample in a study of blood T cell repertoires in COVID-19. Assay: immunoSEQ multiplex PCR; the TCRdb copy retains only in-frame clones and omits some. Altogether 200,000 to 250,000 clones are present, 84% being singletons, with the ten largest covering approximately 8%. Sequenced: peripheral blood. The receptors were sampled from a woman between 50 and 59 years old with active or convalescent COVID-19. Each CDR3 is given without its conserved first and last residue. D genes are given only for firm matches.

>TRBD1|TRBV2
ASSEMGTGVGYT
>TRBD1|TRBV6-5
ASGRGQGTGYT
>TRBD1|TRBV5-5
ASSPEQGVGWGYT
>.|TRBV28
ASSTRRADDTEAF
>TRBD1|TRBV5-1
ASSPDRAYGYT
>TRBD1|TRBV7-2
ASSLQGALNQPQH
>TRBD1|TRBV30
AWSGRQTGQGLGEQY
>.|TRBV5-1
ASSGQNTEAF
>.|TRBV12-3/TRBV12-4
ASSPPRGDEQY
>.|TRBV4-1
ASSQEGGGTEAF
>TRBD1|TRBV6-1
ASSEGQGVLSYT
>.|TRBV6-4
ASSDSLGADTQY
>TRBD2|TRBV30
AWTSGDYEQY
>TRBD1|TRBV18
ASSQLRTGGTDTQY
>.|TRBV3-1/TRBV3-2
ASSQEWGRETQY
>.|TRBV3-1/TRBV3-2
ASSHQGGGYT
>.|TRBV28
ASRTRGGTEAF
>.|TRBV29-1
SVGSGQSTETQY
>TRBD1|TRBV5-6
ASSDPGQGGNEQF
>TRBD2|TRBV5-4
ASRSGGAALEETQY
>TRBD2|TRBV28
ATQGEGNYEQY
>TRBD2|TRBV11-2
ASSLGRGARTDTQY
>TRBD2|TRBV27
ASSAGTTLYNEQF
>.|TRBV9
ASSVSGDEKLF